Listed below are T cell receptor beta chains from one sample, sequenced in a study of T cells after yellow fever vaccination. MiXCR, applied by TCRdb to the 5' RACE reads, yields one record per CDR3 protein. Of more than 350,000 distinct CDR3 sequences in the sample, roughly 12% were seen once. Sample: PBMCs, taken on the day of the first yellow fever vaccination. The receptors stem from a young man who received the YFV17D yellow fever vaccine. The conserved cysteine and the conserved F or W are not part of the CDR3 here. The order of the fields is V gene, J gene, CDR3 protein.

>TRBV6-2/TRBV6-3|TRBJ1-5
ASSSGSRGNQPQH
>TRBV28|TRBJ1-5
ASSLPLRVYQPQH
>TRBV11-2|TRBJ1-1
ASSLVLSAHPAF
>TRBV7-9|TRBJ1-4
ASSLGSGSEKLF
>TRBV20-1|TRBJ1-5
SAPYEGGRRNQPQH
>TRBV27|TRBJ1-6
ASRTGDFSPLH
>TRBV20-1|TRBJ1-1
SARAVGLNTEAF
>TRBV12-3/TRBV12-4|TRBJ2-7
ASSWGTSGPYEQY
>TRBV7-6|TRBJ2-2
ASSLGQGRNTGELF
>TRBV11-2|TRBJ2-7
ASSLEGFSYEQY
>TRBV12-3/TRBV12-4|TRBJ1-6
ASSPRDGSNSPLH
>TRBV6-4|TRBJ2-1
ATRAGNNEQF
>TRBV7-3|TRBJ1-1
ASSLTGGSGNTEAF
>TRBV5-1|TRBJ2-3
ASSLDRGADTQY
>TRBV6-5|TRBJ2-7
ASSYSGDYYEQY
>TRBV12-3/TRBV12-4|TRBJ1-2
ASSPRRTGTYGYT
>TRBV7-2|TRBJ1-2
ASSLAQFGNT
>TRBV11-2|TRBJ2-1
ASSLVPSGRSYNEQF
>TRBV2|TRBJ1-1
ASAGGVNTEAF
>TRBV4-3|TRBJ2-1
ASSPQGERMNEQF
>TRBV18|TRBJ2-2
ASSPPGTGELF
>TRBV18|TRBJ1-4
ASSPGVGTNEKLF
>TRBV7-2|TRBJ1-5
ASSFGTGDNQPQH
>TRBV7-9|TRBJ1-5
ASKNVNSNQPQH
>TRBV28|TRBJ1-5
ASNPRTGGHQPQH
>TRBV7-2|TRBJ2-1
ASSLKTGDNEQF
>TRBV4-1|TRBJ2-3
ASCLDTVRPDTQY
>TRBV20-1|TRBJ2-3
SATGTSGLGNTQY
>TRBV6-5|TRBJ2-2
ASSYSYGGTGELF
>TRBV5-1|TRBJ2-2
ASMEGADTGELF
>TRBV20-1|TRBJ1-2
SARDNAAVNYGYT
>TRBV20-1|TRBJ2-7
SALYGGSSYEQY
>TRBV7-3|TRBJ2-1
ASSLTEGSPYNEQF
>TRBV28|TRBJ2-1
ASSLLHRGYEQF
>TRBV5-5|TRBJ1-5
ASSGTANQPQH
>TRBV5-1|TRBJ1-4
ASRPRGTSNEKLF
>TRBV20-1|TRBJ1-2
SARPSGKGYT
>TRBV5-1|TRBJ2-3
ASTRSGPRGEDTQY
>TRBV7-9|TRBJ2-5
ASSPSRRGGRTQY
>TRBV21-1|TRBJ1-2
ASEQGYGYT
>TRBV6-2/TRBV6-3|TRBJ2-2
ASSYVWGRNANTGELF
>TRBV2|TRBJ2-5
ASTQERGQETQY
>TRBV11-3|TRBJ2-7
ASSLGGPTYEQY